This T cell receptor beta chain was identified during a study of spatial heterogeneity in lung cancer. There are many counts of this clonotype. This beta chain is off target for a library built for alpha chains, so its abundance means little. TCRdb processed the 5' RACE reads anew with MiXCR; each CDR3 protein has one entry. The sample gives over 7,500 distinct CDR3 sequences, 3.9% of which show up once; around a sixth is in the top ten. The time point: blood taken at disease recurrence. Tumor, nontumor lung or frozen PBMC supplied whole RNA, sequenced without sorting. This CDR3 contains 14 residues. The V gene's germline CDR1 is DFQATT and CDR2 SNEGSKA (reference sequence). Trimming removed 0 bases at V and 9 bases at J, with 16 bases between.

The starting material was PBMCs, obtained at recurrence. The chain has TRBV20-1 and TRBJ2-3; tentative D call: TRBD1 (6 bases). This receptor was identified in a female donor with early-stage non-small cell lung cancer. CDR3 sequence reads: CSARERRTRGTQYF. CDR3 nucleotide sequence: TGCAGTGCTAGAGAGCGGAGGACCAGGGGCACGCAGTATTTT.